A single sample gave rise to the 14 T cell receptor beta chains below, sequenced in a study of OX40 agonist ivuxolimab in advanced cancers. The method was immunoSEQ multiplex PCR; TCRdb's version includes in-frame clones alone and lacks a portion of them. The data show about 58,000 clones, 70% to 90% seen once. The sequencing used CD4+ or CD8+ T cells sorted from blood, collected in a trial of the OX40 agonist ivuxolimab. The source of these receptors is an adult with an advanced solid tumor such as melanoma, head and neck, liver or kidney cancer.

The rearrangement uses TRBV2 and TRBJ2-2, with D possibly matching TRBD2 (6 bases). The CDR3 length is 16 residues. V was clipped by 8 bases and J by 0 bases, with 16 bases between them. Germline CDR1 reads SNHLY; CDR2 reads FYNNEI. As DNA, the CDR3 is TGTGCCAGCCTGGGGGGAGTCCTCGCGAACACCGGGGAGCTGTTTTTT. Amino acid sequence: CASLGGVLANTGELFF.

This sequence joins TRBV30 and TRBJ2-7; the D gene is possibly TRBD2 (5 bases). Germline V gene sequence: CDR1 GTSNPN, CDR2 SVGIG (reference sequence). The CDR3 extends over 12 amino acids. The V end was cut by 1 base, the J end by 2 bases, with 6 bases between. The CDR3 region is CAWSGETYEQYF. The CDR3 DNA sequence: TGTGCCTGGAGTGGGGAGACCTACGAGCAGTACTTC.

This clone was picked up one time. The rearrangement joins TRBV10-3 to TRBJ2-5; TRBD2 aligns across 10 bases. Trimming removed 8 bases from V and 1 base from J; junction bases left unmatched: 7. The CDR3 has 15 residues. Germline CDR1 is ENHRY and CDR2 is SYGVKD. This chain's CDR3 is CAIRASGGVQETQYF. CDR3 in DNA: TGTGCCATCCGCGCTAGCGGGGGTGTCCAAGAGACCCAGTACTTC.

The rearrangement joins TRBV4-2 to TRBJ2-3; TRBD2 matches 11 bases. V dropped 1 base and J dropped 2; count of bases not matched to a gene: 2. Germline CDR1 LGHNA, CDR2 YNFKEQ. CDR3 length: 16 residues. In DNA, the CDR3 is TGTGCCAGCAGCCAAGGTAGCGGGGGGGCCACAGATACGCAGTATTTT. As protein: CASSQGSGGATDTQYF.

J is TRBJ1-1 and V is TRBV7-2; 7 nucleotides line up with TRBD1. CDR1 is SGHTA and CDR2 is FQGNSA in the germline V gene. J was trimmed by 1 base and V by 5 bases; bases with no gene match: 7. The CDR3 runs to 15 residues. CDR3 in amino acids: CASSLRTGQNTEAFF. CDR3 sequence (DNA): TGTGCCAGCAGCCTCAGGACAGGCCAGAACACTGAAGCTTTCTTT. Together with reference TRBV7-2 and TRBJ1-1, the CDR3 gives the full variable domain: GAGVSQSPSNKVTEKGKDVELRCDPISGHTALYWYRQSLGQGLEFLIYFQGNSAPDKSGLPSDRFSAERTGGSVSTLTIQRTQQEDSAVYLCASSLRTGQNTEAFFGQGTRLTVV.

The V and J genes are TRBV6-1 and TRBJ2-1, with TRBD2 matching over 7 bases. The CDR3 has 15 amino acids. With V trimmed by 4 bases and J by 8 bases, 11 bases remained unmatched. CDR1 is MNHNS, CDR2 SASEGT, per germline. CDR3 amino acids: CASSGGRGRPDEQFF. The CDR3 nucleotides read TGTGCCAGCAGTGGTGGGAGGGGCCGCCCGGATGAGCAGTTCTTC.

The rearrangement joins TRBV7-3 to TRBJ2-3; 15 bases map to TRBD2. Germline CDR1 reads SGHTA; CDR2 reads FQGTGA. This CDR3 has 17 amino acids. V lost 5 bases and J lost 5; bases outside the gene matches: 8. CDR3 residues: CASSQGLAGGIGDTQYF. The CDR3 DNA sequence: TGTGCCAGCAGCCAGGGACTAGCGGGGGGTATTGGAGATACGCAGTATTTT.

The V and J genes are TRBV11-2 and TRBJ1-1, with 7 nucleotides matching TRBD1. Germline values: CDR1 SGHAT, CDR2 FQNNGV. J lost 3 bases, V lost 5 bases, and 6 bases had no gene match. This CDR3 has 14 residues. The CDR3 protein is CASSANRGHTEAFF. Written as DNA, the CDR3 is TGTGCCAGCAGCGCAAACAGGGGCCACACTGAAGCTTTCTTT.

The chain combines TRBV2 with TRBJ2-5, with TRBD2 matching over 11 bases. This CDR3 has 14 amino acids. V lost 2 bases to trimming and J lost 4 bases; unmatched junction nucleotides: 0. Germline values: CDR1 SNHLY, CDR2 FYNNEI. The CDR3 nucleotides read TGTGCCAGCAGTGAACTAGCGGGGGGAGAGACCCAGTACTTC. Its translation: CASSELAGGETQYF.

V usage is TRBV7-2 and J usage is TRBJ1-6; 7 positions agree with TRBD1. V shed 0 bases, J shed 14 bases, and the junction held 10 bases outside the gene matches. Germline V gene lookup returns CDR1 SGHTA and CDR2 FQGNSA. The CDR3 is made up of 15 amino acids. This CDR3 reads CASSLAGTDLWSLHF. The CDR3 DNA sequence: TGTGCCAGCAGCTTAGCCGGGACAGACCTTTGGTCCCTCCACTTT.

This chain joins TRBV6-1 and TRBJ1-5, with D unresolved. The CDR3 has 15 amino acids. The germline CDR1 and CDR2 sequences are MNHNS and SASEGT. V lost 7 bases to trimming and J lost 7 bases, with 20 bases between them. CDR3 residues: CASTPALGSLQPQHF. CDR3 sequence (DNA): TGTGCCAGCACCCCCGCCCTCGGGTCGTTGCAGCCCCAGCATTTT.

The rearrangement joins TRBV10-3 to TRBJ1-3, with TRBD1 matching 11 bases. CDR1 is ENHRY and CDR2 is SYGVKD in the germline V gene. CDR3 length: 16 amino acids. V lost 0 bases, J lost 2 bases, and 0 bases stayed unmatched. This chain's CDR3 is CAISESGQGAGNTIYF. As DNA, the CDR3 is TGTGCCATCAGTGAGTCGGGACAGGGGGCTGGAAACACCATATATTTT.

The chain uses TRBV12-5 and TRBJ1-5; TRBD1 might be the D (6 bases). CDR1 is LGHNT and CDR2 is FRNRAP in the germline V gene. The CDR3 spans 13 residues. Trimming removed 11 bases at V and 9 bases at J, with 20 bases between. The CDR3 spells CAVLTGVRGPQHF. CDR3 nucleotides: TGTGCTGTCCTGACAGGTGTGAGGGGGCCCCAGCATTTT.

The chain couples TRBV18 to TRBJ2-5, with D possibly called TRBD1 or TRBD2 (5 bases each). Trimming shortened V by 4 bases and J by 2 bases, and 8 bases separated the two germline ends. Germline assignment: CDR1 KGHSH and CDR2 LQKENI. CDR3 length equals 13 residues. The CDR3: CASSRGEQETQYF. The CDR3 bases are TGTGCCAGCTCACGAGGGGAGCAAGAGACCCAGTACTTC.